This T cell receptor beta chain appears in the sequencing data of a study of shared clonotypes between healthy human individuals. Study-wide context: CD4 naive and memory got three plates each, CD8 naive two, CD8 memory one. Study-level points and caveats: What naive subsets generally showed was a larger estimated richness than memory subsets showed.

Germline V gene lookup returns CDR1 MNHNS and CDR2 SASEGT. The CDR3 runs to 13 residues. Trimming removed 8 bases at V and 10 bases at J, with 15 bases between. This clone was seen once. The antigen remains unidentified. In the original workflow: As immunoSEQ supplied junction-only sequences (without quality scores), filtering differed. This table comes from immunoSEQ multiplex PCR, and its TCRdb copy is limited to in-frame clones, with some not included. D and trimming were read from the DNA, whereas the V and J calls and clone size are those reported in that table. The sample lists approximately 2.5 million clones; around nine tenths were seen once.

The receptor was isolated from a man aged 18 to 35 in good health. The sample was naive CD4+ T cells sorted from blood. Noted subset: CD45RA+ positively selected. The rearrangement uses TRBV6-1 and TRBJ1-6; tentatively, D is TRBD1 (6 bases). The CDR3 DNA follows: TGTGCCAGCGGCCCGGGGGACATCTCACCCCTCCACTTT. Translating gives CASGPGDISPLHF.